Listed here are 27 T cell receptor beta chains from one sample, sequenced in a study of blood T cell repertoires in COVID-19. TCRdb keeps only in-frame clones here, not all; method: immunoSEQ multiplex PCR. The sample carries more than 250,000 clones, approximately 89% recorded once. The specimen was PBMCs or T cells enriched from blood (not recorded which). Source of these receptors: a woman between 18 and 30 years old who had recovered from COVID-19.

The rearrangement joins TRBV5-1 to TRBJ2-7, with a tentative D call TRBD1 (7 bases). CDR3 length equals 13 residues. The germline V gene encodes CDR1 SGHRS and CDR2 YFSETQ. Between the trimmed V and J ends, which lost 4 bases and 3 bases, there was a span of 11 bases. CDR3 in DNA: TGCGCCAGCAGCCAGGGGGGAGGCTACGAGCAGTACTTC. Its translation is CASSQGGGYEQYF.

The V call is TRBV9, the J call TRBJ1-4; 9 nucleotides line up with TRBD1. Trimming cost V 3 bases and J 6 bases; bases outside gene matches: 6. Germline V gives CDR1 SGDLS, CDR2 YYNGEE. The CDR3 covers 15 residues. CDR3 residues: CASSGGTGYDEKLFF. The DNA for the CDR3 is TGTGCCAGCAGCGGCGGGACAGGGTATGATGAAAAACTGTTTTTT.

The chain couples TRBV7-9 to TRBJ1-6; weak D call: TRBD1 (6 bases). V was trimmed by 0 bases and J by 10 bases, leaving 13 bases between them. CDR1 and CDR2 from the germline V gene are SEHNR and FQNEAQ (reference sequence). The CDR3 covers 15 residues. CDR3 DNA: TGTGCCAGCAGCTTAGCGCAGGGGCTAGAGTCACCCCTCCACTTT. The encoded protein is CASSLAQGLESPLHF.

The chain uses TRBV29-1 and TRBJ2-7, with D maybe TRBD1 (5 bases). V was cut by 4 bases and J by 7 bases, with 11 bases left in between. The CDR3 contains 11 residues. The germline gives CDR1 SQVTM, CDR2 ANQGSEA. CDR3 residues: CSVVKGREQYF. The CDR3 bases are TGCAGCGTTGTGAAGGGGCGGGAGCAGTACTTC.

This chain connects TRBV13 to TRBJ1-2; no firm D call. The germline gives CDR1 PRHDT, CDR2 FYEKMQ (reference sequence). The CDR3 has 13 amino acids. V was pared by 5 bases and J by 4 bases, with 11 bases between. The CDR3 reads CASSILDFYGYTF. The CDR3 nucleotides are TGTGCCAGCAGCATACTCGACTTCTATGGCTACACCTTC.

The chain links TRBV3-1 (or the pseudogene TRBV3-2) to TRBJ1-1; TRBD1 agrees at 7 bases. The CDR3 extends over 15 amino acids. V dropped 4 bases and J dropped 0; count of bases not matched to a gene: 5. From germline, CDR1 is LGHDT and CDR2 YNNKEL (reference sequence). The CDR3 protein is CASSPGQRLNTEAFF. DNA for the CDR3: TGTGCCAGCAGCCCGGGACAGAGGTTGAACACTGAAGCTTTCTTT.

The chain carries TRBV24-1 and TRBJ2-3; TRBD2 aligns across 9 bases. Trimming took 6 bases from V and 3 from J; bases not matched to a gene: 3. The CDR3 sequence is 14 residues long. Germline V CDR1 and CDR2: KGHDR, SFDVKD. In DNA form, the CDR3 reads TGTGCCACCAGTAGCGGGAGGTTAACAGATACGCAGTATTTT. The encoded protein is CATSSGRLTDTQYF.

The chain has TRBV5-5 and TRBJ2-1; 9 bases agree with TRBD1. Looked up from germline, CDR1 is SGHKS and CDR2 is YYEKEE (reference sequence). This CDR3 is built from 15 residues. V was clipped by 4 bases and J by 3 bases; unmatched bases: 5. CDR3 sequence: CASSQGQGFYNEQFF. The CDR3 DNA sequence: TGTGCCAGCAGCCAAGGACAGGGGTTCTACAATGAGCAGTTCTTC.

V usage is TRBV6-5 and J usage is TRBJ1-1; D possibly corresponds to TRBD1 (5 bases). This CDR3 region has 12 residues. The germline CDR1 and CDR2 sequences are MNHEY and SVGAGI. The CDR3 nucleotides are TGTGCTTCACAGGTTAGGAACACTGAAGCTTTCTTT. This codes for CASQVRNTEAFF.

This chain uses TRBV10-1 with TRBJ2-3, with D perhaps matching TRBD2 (5 bases). The V and J ends lost 9 bases and 13 bases respectively, with 20 bases between them. The CDR3 runs to 12 residues. Looked up from germline, CDR1 is WNHNN and CDR2 is SYGVQD (reference sequence). The CDR3 DNA follows: TGCGCCAGGAATGACTACACCGCCCCGGAGTATTTT. Its protein is CARNDYTAPEYF.

In this sample, this clone turned up a few times. The chain links TRBV28 to TRBJ2-1; the match to TRBD2 covers 12 bases. CDR3 length: 15 amino acids. Germline CDR1 is MDHEN and CDR2 is SYDVKM. J was trimmed by 7 bases and V by 5 bases; bases with no gene match: 6. CDR3 sequence (DNA): TGTGCCAGCAGTCTAGCGGGAGGGCCATTAAATGAGCAGTTCTTC. Translating it yields CASSLAGGPLNEQFF.

This chain connects TRBV18 to TRBJ2-1; tentatively, D is TRBD2 (6 bases). Per the germline V gene, CDR1 is KGHSH and CDR2 is LQKENI. V gave up 6 bases and J gave up 1 base, with 13 bases separating them. The CDR3 extends over 15 amino acids. DNA of the CDR3: TGTGCCAGCTCCGTTCCGGGACTTTCCTACAATGAGCAGTTCTTC. Its translation is CASSVPGLSYNEQFF.

The V and J genes are TRBV10-3 and TRBJ2-2; D remains ambiguous. Germline assignment: CDR1 ENHRY and CDR2 SYGVKD. Trimming left V 5 bases short and J 2 bases short, with 21 bases between. This CDR3 has 18 residues. This CDR3 reads CAISINTISVLNTGELFF. In nucleotides, the CDR3 is TGTGCCATCAGTATAAATACTATCTCGGTATTAAACACCGGGGAGCTGTTTTTT.

This chain joins TRBV3-1 (or the pseudogene TRBV3-2) and TRBJ1-6, with D possibly matching TRBD1 (5 bases). The CDR3 is 16 residues long. Looked up from germline, CDR1 is LGHDT and CDR2 is YNNKEL (reference sequence). The V and J ends lost 8 bases and 5 bases respectively, with 19 bases between them. The CDR3 here is CASRPRAGRNNSPLHF. CDR3 DNA sequence: TGTGCCAGCCGACCTCGGGCGGGACGCAATAATTCACCCCTCCACTTT.

This clone was detected once. The V gene is TRBV6-1, the J gene TRBJ1-5, with D uncertain. The CDR3 has 13 residues. The germline V gene encodes CDR1 MNHNS and CDR2 SASEGT. Trimming pared 1 base from V and 3 bases from J, leaving 4 bases between. In nucleotides, the CDR3 is TGTGCCAGCAGTGAAGGGGCCAATCAGCCCCAGCATTTT. This codes for CASSEGANQPQHF.

The gene calls are TRBV7-2 and TRBJ2-7, with 9 bases lining up with TRBD1. This CDR3 comprises 14 residues. The trim removed 3 bases at V and 4 bases at J, leaving 4 bases unmatched. Germline values: CDR1 SGHTA, CDR2 FQGNSA. CDR3 DNA sequence: TGTGCCAGCAGCTTCCACAGGGGGCTGTACGAGCAGTACTTC. Translated: CASSFHRGLYEQYF.

The J gene is TRBJ2-1, the V gene TRBV30; D perhaps matches TRBD1 (5 bases). The germline gives CDR1 GTSNPN, CDR2 SVGIG (reference sequence). V was pared by 3 bases and J by 5 bases, with 17 bases between. The CDR3 length is 15 residues. This CDR3 reads CAWREGRGLHNEQFF. The CDR3 DNA sequence: TGTGCCTGGAGGGAAGGAAGGGGCCTACACAATGAGCAGTTCTTC. Full variable domain (remainder filled in from reference TRBV30 and TRBJ2-1): SQTIHQWPATLVQPVGSPLSLECTVEGTSNPNLYWYRQAAGRGLQLLFYSVGIGQISSEVPQNLSASRPQDRQFILSSKKLLLSDSGFYLCAWREGRGLHNEQFFGPGTRLTVL.

This chain links TRBV9 with TRBJ1-2; a weak D match, TRBD1 (6 bases). Germline V gives CDR1 SGDLS, CDR2 YYNGEE. V shed 0 bases and J shed 4 bases, with 10 bases lying between them. The CDR3 contains 14 residues. DNA of the CDR3: TGTGCCAGCAGCGTAGAAGGGGGGGCCTATGGCTACACCTTC. This translates into CASSVEGGAYGYTF.

This clone appeared once. The V and J genes are TRBV7-2 and TRBJ2-7; possibly TRBD1 for D (6 bases). This CDR3 contains 13 residues. V lost 5 bases and J 1 base, leaving 9 bases between the germline ends. Germline assignment: CDR1 SGHTA and CDR2 FQGNSA. CDR3 coding DNA: TGTGCCAGCAGCGGGGACACATCCTACGAGCAGTACTTC. The encoded protein is CASSGDTSYEQYF.

The chain joins TRBV19 to TRBJ2-5, with 11 nucleotides matching TRBD2. The CDR3 consists of 17 residues. J was trimmed by 2 bases and V by 6 bases; bases with no gene match: 11. CDR1 and CDR2 from the germline V gene are LNHDA and SQIVND (reference sequence). CDR3 coding DNA: TGTGCCAGTAGGAACGGAATAGCGGGAGGGGGTCAAGAGACCCAGTACTTC. This codes for CASRNGIAGGGQETQYF.

This rearrangement joins TRBV29-1 to TRBJ2-5; D ambiguous. The length of the CDR3 is 14 residues. Germline CDR1 and CDR2: SQVTM and ANQGSEA. Trimming pared 7 bases from V and 1 base from J, leaving 16 bases between. The CDR3 nucleotides are TGCAGCGGACTCCCTGGATCGGGCCAAGAGACCCAGTACTTC. This encodes CSGLPGSGQETQYF.

This sequence joins TRBV19 and TRBJ2-3, with D possibly being TRBD2 (5 bases). From germline, CDR1 is LNHDA and CDR2 SQIVND (reference sequence). V gave up 5 bases and J gave up 0 bases, with 15 bases separating them. This CDR3 region has 16 residues. CDR3 sequence (DNA): TGTGCCAGTAGTTTCGGACTCGGGGTTAGCACAGATACGCAGTATTTT. Its protein is CASSFGLGVSTDTQYF.

The chain links TRBV7-8 to TRBJ1-5; 8 nucleotides line up with TRBD1. The CDR3 has 16 residues. Germline CDR1 SGHVS, CDR2 FQNEAQ. V was clipped by 0 bases and J by 3 bases; unmatched bases: 4. CDR3: CASSLARTGTNQPQHF. In DNA, the CDR3 is TGTGCCAGCAGCTTAGCCAGGACAGGGACCAATCAGCCCCAGCATTTT.

The V and J genes are TRBV10-3 and TRBJ1-1; D call uncertain. V shed 5 bases and J shed 1 base, with 11 bases lying between them. Germline V gives CDR1 ENHRY, CDR2 SYGVKD. This CDR3 has 14 residues. The CDR3 DNA reads TGTGCCATCAGTTTGAGCTTTGGGAACACTGAAGCTTTCTTT. Translating it yields CAISLSFGNTEAFF.

The chain is built from TRBV6-2 or TRBV6-3 and TRBJ1-1; no definite D call. This CDR3 is 15 amino acids long. Trimming left V 2 bases short and J 7 bases short, with 17 bases between. Germline lookup yields CDR1 MNHEY and CDR2 SVGEGT. The CDR3 loop reads CASSYGRELPNEAFF. The DNA of the CDR3 is TGTGCCAGCAGTTACGGTCGGGAACTTCCAAATGAAGCTTTCTTT.

The rearrangement uses TRBV7-3 and TRBJ2-3, with 8 bases matching TRBD1. The V gene end was trimmed by 5 bases and the J gene end by 4 bases; junction bases not matched to a gene: 5. CDR3 length: 14 amino acids. The germline gives CDR1 SGHTA, CDR2 FQGTGA. CDR3 in amino acids: CASSRDRRSDTQYF. The CDR3 DNA reads TGTGCCAGCAGCCGGGACAGGAGGTCAGATACGCAGTATTTT.

The genes are TRBV6-5 and TRBJ1-1, with 10 bases matching TRBD1. J was trimmed by 4 bases and V by 8 bases; bases with no gene match: 4. Germline assignment: CDR1 MNHEY and CDR2 SVGAGI. The CDR3 extends over 13 amino acids. The CDR3 nucleotides read TGTGCCAGCGGACGGGACAGGGGCACTGAAGCTTTCTTT. Translation gives CASGRDRGTEAFF.